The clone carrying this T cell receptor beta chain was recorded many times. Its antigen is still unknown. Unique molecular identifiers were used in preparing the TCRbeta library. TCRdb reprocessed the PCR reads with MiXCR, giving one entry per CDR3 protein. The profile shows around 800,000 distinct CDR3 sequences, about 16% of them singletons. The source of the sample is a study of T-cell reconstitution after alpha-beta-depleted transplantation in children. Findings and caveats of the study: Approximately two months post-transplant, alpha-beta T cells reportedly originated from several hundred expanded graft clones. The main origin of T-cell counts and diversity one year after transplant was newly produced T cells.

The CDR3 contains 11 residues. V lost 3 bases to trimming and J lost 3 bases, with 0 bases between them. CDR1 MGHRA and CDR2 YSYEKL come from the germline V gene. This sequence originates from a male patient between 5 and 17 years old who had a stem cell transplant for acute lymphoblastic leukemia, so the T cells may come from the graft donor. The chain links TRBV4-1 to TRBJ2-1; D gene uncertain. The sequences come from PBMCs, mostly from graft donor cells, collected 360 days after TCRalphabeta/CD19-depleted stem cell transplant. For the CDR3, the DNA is TGCGCCAGCAGCCACTACAATGAGCAGTTCTTC. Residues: CASSHYNEQFF.